These 9 T cell receptor beta chains originate from one sample sequenced in a study of cytomegalovirus exposure and HLA in healthy donors. The study ran its PCR with 60 Vbeta and 13 Jbeta primers. The protocol was immunoSEQ multiplex PCR, while the TCRdb copy is restricted to in-frame clones and leaves out a portion. The table has 140,000 or so clones, approximately 78% seen once. The sequenced sample was PBMCs. The receptors stem from a woman aged 40 to 50 in good health and CMV-seropositive.

CDR3 coding DNA: TGCGCCAGCAGGCCCGGACAGGGAATTGGAGAGACCCAGTACTTC. Protein: CASRPGQGIGETQYF. This sequence joins TRBV10-1 and TRBJ2-5, with TRBD1 identical over 8 bases. The CDR3 contains 15 residues. Germline loops: CDR1 WNHNN, CDR2 SYGVQD (reference sequence). J lost 4 bases, V lost 6 bases, and 10 bases had no gene match.

The V and J genes are TRBV2 and TRBJ2-7; 7 nucleotides agree with TRBD2. Germline V gives CDR1 SNHLY, CDR2 FYNNEI. V lost 5 bases, J lost 4 bases, and 11 bases stayed unmatched. The CDR3 consists of 15 residues. The CDR3 sequence is CASSSKAGTPYEQYF. As DNA, the CDR3 is TGTGCCAGCAGTTCCAAAGCGGGAACACCTTACGAGCAGTACTTC.

Only one count was recorded for this clone. The V call is TRBV19, the J call TRBJ2-7, with D perhaps matching TRBD1 (8 bases). The CDR3 extends over 12 amino acids. Germline V gene sequence: CDR1 LNHDA, CDR2 SQIVND (reference sequence). Trimming pared 7 bases from V and 6 bases from J, leaving 13 bases between. CDR3 sequence: CASNTGGGEQYF. DNA of the CDR3: TGTGCCAGTAACACAGGGGGGGGCGAGCAGTACTTC.

V and J are TRBV28 and TRBJ1-1; D gene unclear. V was pared by 1 base and J by 4 bases, with 7 bases between. The length of the CDR3 is 13 residues. Germline values: CDR1 MDHEN, CDR2 SYDVKM. CDR3 coding DNA: TGTGCCAGCAGTTTATTAGGAGGCACTGAAGCTTTCTTT. Translation: CASSLLGGTEAFF.

This sequence joins TRBV6-5 and TRBJ1-2; possible D gene TRBD1, 5 bases. The CDR3 runs 16 residues. Deletions cut 2 bases from V and 3 bases from J, with 16 bases between. Germline assignment: CDR1 MNHEY and CDR2 SVGAGI. CDR3: CASSYQPTGSDYGYTF. CDR3 nucleotides: TGTGCCAGCAGTTACCAACCCACAGGATCTGACTATGGCTACACCTTC.

The chain employs TRBV2 and TRBJ2-3; 8 bases align to TRBD2. Germline CDR1 and CDR2: SNHLY and FYNNEI. V shed 5 bases and J 7 bases; nucleotides not matched to a gene: 14. The CDR3 runs to 16 residues. CDR3 sequence (DNA): TGTGCCAGCAGTCTTAAGGGGACTAGAGGGGGTAATACGCAGTATTTT. Its protein is CASSLKGTRGGNTQYF.

Turning to this clone: Within the sample, other DNA sequences also encode this same CDR3. This chain joins TRBV9 and TRBJ2-7; 10 nucleotides match TRBD2. V lost 3 bases to trimming and J lost 3 bases; unmatched junction nucleotides: 6. This CDR3 spans 15 amino acids. Germline V gives CDR1 SGDLS, CDR2 YYNGEE. The DNA for the CDR3 is TGTGCCAGCAGCGCGGCGGGGACTAGCGACTACGAGCAGTACTTC. This sequence encodes CASSAAGTSDYEQYF.

V is TRBV27 and J is TRBJ1-2; 8 bases map to TRBD1. V was clipped by 5 bases and J by 5 bases; unmatched bases: 4. CDR1 and CDR2 from the germline V gene are MNHEY and SMNVEV (reference sequence). This CDR3 is built from 13 residues. CDR3 protein: CASSPGQAYGYTF. The CDR3, as DNA: TGTGCCAGCAGTCCGGGACAGGCGTATGGCTACACCTTC.

This chain joins TRBV20-1 and TRBJ1-1, with TRBD1 identical over 7 bases. J lost 9 bases, V lost 4 bases, and 5 bases had no gene match. The CDR3 runs 11 residues. Looked up from germline, CDR1 is DFQATT and CDR2 is SNEGSKA (reference sequence). CDR3 residues: CSATRGAQAFF. As DNA, the CDR3 is TGCAGTGCTACCAGGGGGGCCCAAGCTTTCTTT.